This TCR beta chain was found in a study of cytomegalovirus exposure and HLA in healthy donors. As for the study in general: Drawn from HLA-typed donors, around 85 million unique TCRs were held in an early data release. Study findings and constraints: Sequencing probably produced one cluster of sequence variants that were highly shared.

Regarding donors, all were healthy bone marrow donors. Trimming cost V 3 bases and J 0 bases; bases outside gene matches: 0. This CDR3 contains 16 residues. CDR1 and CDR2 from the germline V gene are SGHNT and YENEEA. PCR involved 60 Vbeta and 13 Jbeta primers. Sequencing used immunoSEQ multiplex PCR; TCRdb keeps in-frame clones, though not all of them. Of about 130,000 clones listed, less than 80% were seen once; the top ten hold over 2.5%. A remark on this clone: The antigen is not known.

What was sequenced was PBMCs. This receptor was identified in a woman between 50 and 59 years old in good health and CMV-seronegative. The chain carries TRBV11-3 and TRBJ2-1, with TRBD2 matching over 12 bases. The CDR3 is CASSLTSGSSYNEQFF. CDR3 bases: TGTGCCAGCAGCTTGACTAGCGGGAGCTCCTACAATGAGCAGTTCTTC. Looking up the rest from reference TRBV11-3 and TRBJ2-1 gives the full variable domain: EAGVVQSPRYKIIEKKQPVAFWCNPISGHNTLYWYLQNLGQGPELLIRYENEEAVDDSQLPKDRFSAERLKGVDSTLKIQPAELGDSAVYLCASSLTSGSSYNEQFFGPGTRLTVL.